These 10 T cell receptor beta chains came from one sample sequenced in a study of beta chain features in type 1 diabetes. The whole isolated RNA underwent reverse transcription, so sequencing captured expressed TCRB transcripts. Some clones are missing from TCRdb's copy, which holds only in-frame ones; the method was immunoSEQ multiplex PCR. The sample lists 150,000 or so clones, about 10% occurring once. Sample: central memory CD4+ T cells from blood. These TCRs come from a man younger than 35 in good health.

This clone was detected a few times. This chain joins TRBV15 and TRBJ1-2, with 8 bases that match TRBD1. The CDR3 is 15 residues long. From germline, CDR1 is LNHNV and CDR2 YYDKDF (reference sequence). Trimming cost V 0 bases and J 4 bases; bases outside gene matches: 4. The CDR3 region is CATSRERTGLYGYTF. Here the CDR3 DNA reads TGTGCCACCAGCAGAGAAAGGACAGGGCTCTATGGCTACACCTTC.

V gene TRBV10-3 combines with J gene TRBJ2-1; D gene uncertain. The CDR3 is 14 residues long. V was trimmed by 9 bases and J by 4 bases, leaving 16 bases between them. Germline V gene sequence: CDR1 ENHRY, CDR2 SYGVKD. The CDR3 sequence: CAILVEKAYNEQFF. CDR3 nucleotide sequence: TGTGCCATACTGGTGGAGAAGGCTTACAATGAGCAGTTCTTC.

V is TRBV30 and J is TRBJ1-6; D might be TRBD1 (5 bases). V gave up 0 bases and J gave up 9 bases, with 15 bases separating them. The CDR3 contains 15 residues. Germline lookup yields CDR1 GTSNPN and CDR2 SVGIG (reference sequence). CDR3 nucleotides: TGTGCCTGGAGTGTGGTGGTAGGGGTGGTTTCACCCCTCCACTTT. Its translation is CAWSVVVGVVSPLHF.

This clone has only a few counts. The chain has TRBV2 and TRBJ1-5, with 9 bases aligning to TRBD1. The CDR3 has 13 residues. The trim removed 6 bases at V and 4 bases at J, leaving 1 base unmatched. Germline-derived CDR1 and CDR2 are SNHLY and FYNNEI. Here the CDR3 DNA reads TGTGCCAGCAGGGGACAGGGAAATCAGCCCCAGCATTTT. This encodes CASRGQGNQPQHF.

This clone appeared a few times. The chain recombines TRBV28 with TRBJ2-1; D may be TRBD1 (6 bases). V lost 6 bases, J lost 5 bases, and 17 bases lay in between. Per the germline V gene, CDR1 is MDHEN and CDR2 is SYDVKM. The CDR3 totals 15 residues. CDR3: CASRSPGVYDNEQFF. The CDR3 DNA reads TGTGCCAGCAGATCACCAGGGGTCTACGACAATGAGCAGTTCTTC.

V usage is TRBV6-5 and J usage is TRBJ1-6, with D maybe TRBD1 (5 bases). Germline CDR1 MNHEY, CDR2 SVGAGI. V dropped 4 bases and J dropped 5 bases, with 15 bases sitting between them. CDR3 length: 16 residues. DNA of the CDR3: TGTGCCAGCAGTTCCCACGCGGGACCGAATAATTCACCCCTCCACTTT. This translates into CASSSHAGPNNSPLHF.

This clone was observed a handful of times. The chain uses TRBV29-1 and TRBJ2-1; the match to TRBD1 covers 11 bases. Germline V lookup: CDR1 SQVTM, CDR2 ANQGSEA. V lost 7 bases to trimming and J lost 3 bases; unmatched junction nucleotides: 5. The CDR3 runs to 14 residues. CDR3 DNA: TGCAGCGCCGGACAGGGGGCGGGCTACAATGAGCAGTTCTTC. Its translation is CSAGQGAGYNEQFF.

This chain connects TRBV7-2 to TRBJ2-1; 9 bases line up with TRBD1. Germline V gene data show CDR1 as SGHTA and CDR2 as FQGNSA. CDR3 length: 15 residues. V gave up 2 bases and J gave up 7 bases; unmatched junction bases: 6. CDR3 in amino acids: CASSLTGTGYNEQFF. As DNA, the CDR3 is TGTGCCAGCAGCTTAACTGGGACAGGGTATAATGAGCAGTTCTTC.

The CDR3 reads CASSYDYGDYEQYF. CDR3 DNA: TGTGCCAGCAGCTACGACTACGGGGACTACGAGCAGTACTTC. The chain is built from TRBV7-9 and TRBJ2-7; possibly TRBD2 for D (5 bases). The CDR3 sequence is 14 residues long. Looked up from germline, CDR1 is SEHNR and CDR2 is FQNEAQ (reference sequence). With 4 bases removed from V and 3 bases from J, the gap between germline ends came to 13 bases.

This clone has more than one count but fewer than ten. This chain connects TRBV14 to TRBJ2-7; possible D gene TRBD2, 6 bases. Germline V lookup: CDR1 SGHDN, CDR2 FVKESK. The CDR3 length is 17 residues. V lost 4 bases, J lost 4 bases, and 23 bases lay in between. CDR3 coding DNA: TGTGCCAGCAGCCTAACCACTTATCAGCGGGCGGTATACGAGCAGTACTTC. Its protein product is CASSLTTYQRAVYEQYF.